This TCR beta chain was observed in a study of T cell repertoires in cytomegalovirus infection. Study background: Public TCR beta signatures indicated both CMV infection and matching HLA type. Study-level findings and limits: HLA-C-restricted CMV-specific TCR beta clonotypes were dominant in the ex vivo response.

V was shortened by 7 bases and J by 0 bases, with 7 bases between the two germline ends. The germline V gene has CDR1 MDHEN and CDR2 SYDVKM. The CDR3 is made up of 13 amino acids. Via MiXCR, TCRdb re-called the reads, giving one row per CDR3 protein. The sample yields 200,000 to 300,000 distinct CDR3 sequences, approximately 9.2% seen once. This clonotype has ten or more counts. Its antigen is not known. The chain links TRBV28 to TRBJ1-3; D gene unclear. The receptor was isolated from a human donor in good health (CMV status not recorded). Some clones in this sample may be carry-over from other donors' samples. Sequenced input: PBMCs. The CDR3 is CASTVLSGNTIYF. The CDR3 DNA sequence: TGTGCCAGCACAGTCCTCTCTGGAAACACCATATATTTT.